This T cell receptor (beta chain) derives from a study of patients and donors after allogeneic stem cell transplantation. CDR1 and CDR2 (germline): SQVTM, ANQGSEA. CDR3 length equals 11 residues. V was clipped by 7 bases and J by 3 bases, with 9 bases between them. This clonotype came up many times. MiXCR, applied by TCRdb to the RT-PCR reads, yields one record per CDR3 protein. The sample consists of hundreds of thousands of distinct CDR3 sequences, 16% of them appearing once. This chain links TRBV29-1 with TRBJ1-2, with D tentatively TRBD1 (6 bases). The sequenced sample consisted of blood, either unsorted or a sorted T cell fraction (not recorded which). The clonotype comes from a human donor who was either an allogeneic HSCT recipient or a stem cell or donor lymphocyte infusion donor (not recorded which). It is not recorded whose cells these are; they may come from a transplant donor. CDR3 residues: CSGRGDYGYTF. In DNA form, the CDR3 reads TGCAGCGGCAGGGGAGACTATGGCTACACCTTC.